Listed below are T cell receptor beta chains from one sample, sequenced in a study of tumor and adjacent non-tumor tissue in lung cancer. TCRdb processed the multiplex PCR reads anew with MiXCR; each CDR3 protein has one entry. The table records approximately 120,000 distinct CDR3 sequences, 60% to 80% of them present only once. The sample comprised lung tumor tissue. All receptors derive from a woman aged 55-69 years with non-small cell lung cancer. CDR3s include the opening cysteine and the closing phenylalanine or tryptophan. The order of the fields is clone size, V gene, J gene, D gene, CDR3 DNA, CDR3 protein. The D gene is left open where the match is weak. The listing skips clone size in some rows; elsewhere it reads once, few, many or a size class.

>NA|TRBV20-1|TRBJ1-2|TRBD1
TGCAGTCTTCTATCCGGACAGGGGAGCTATGGCTACACCTTC
CSLLSGQGSYGYTF
>NA|TRBV6-2/TRBV6-3|TRBJ2-3|NA
TGTGTCAGCAGTGTGGCGGGAACAGCAGATACGCAGTATTTT
CVSSVAGTADTQYF
>NA|TRBV11-2|TRBJ1-2|NA
TGTGCCAGCAACGTGGTCATGGGCTACTATGGCTACACCTTC
CASNVVMGYYGYTF
>NA|TRBV11-2|TRBJ2-3|NA
TGTGCCAGCAGCCCCAACAGCGTAATTAGAACAGATAAGCAGTATTTT
CASSPNSVIRTDKQYF
>NA|TRBV6-2/TRBV6-3|TRBJ2-1|NA
TGTGCCAGCAGGAAGGGGGGTCTCCAAAATGAGCAGTTATTC
CASRKGGLQNEQLF
>NA|TRBV6-2/TRBV6-3|TRBJ2-7|NA
TGTGTCAGCAGTAGACGGGAATCCTACAAGCAGTACTTC
CVSSRRESYKQYF
>NA|TRBV11-1|TRBJ2-2|TRBD2
TGTACCAGCAGCCCGCGACTAGCTGGAGAATCCACCGTGGAGCTGTTTTTT
CTSSPRLAGESTVELFF
>NA|TRBV4-2|TRBJ2-2|NA
TGTGCCAGCAGCCAGGGGGGCCGGGGTGCATCCGCGGAGCTGTTTTTT
CASSQGGRGASAELFF
>NA|TRBV6-2/TRBV6-3|TRBJ2-2|NA
TGTGCCAGCACCAGACATGGGACAAACACCGGGGAGCTGTTTTTT
CASTRHGTNTGELFF
>NA|TRBV11-2|TRBJ2-7|TRBD1
TGTGCCACCAGCTTTACAGGGGGCAACGAGCATTACTTC
CATSFTGGNEHYF
>NA|TRBV11-3|TRBJ2-1|TRBD1
TGTACCAGCAGCATGGCCGAGACAGGGGGCTTCCTCGGCTACAATGAGCAGTTCTTC
CTSSMAETGGFLGYNEQFF
>NA|TRBV11-2|TRBJ2-3|NA
TGTGGCTGCAGCTTATCAGATACGCAGTATTTT
CGCSLSDTQYF
>NA|TRBV6-5|TRBJ1-1|NA
TGTGCCAGCAGCTACCCGCCGGGAAGGGGTATGAACACTGAAGCTTTCTTT
CASSYPPGRGMNTEAFF
>many|TRBV6-2/TRBV6-3|TRBJ2-1|TRBD2
TGTGCCAGCAGTTCAAGGACTAGCGGGATTTACAATGAGCAGTTCTTC
CASSSRTSGIYNEQFF
>NA|TRBV11-3|TRBJ1-6|NA
TGTGCCAGCAGCCCCAGAAAAAGCTCCTATTATTCAGCCCTCCACTTT
CASSPRKSSYYSALHF
>NA|TRBV7-8|TRBJ1-1|NA
TGTGCCAGCAGCTTAGGTGAGGGCAGGGAAGCTTCCTTT
CASSLGEGREASF
>NA|TRBV4-3|TRBJ1-2|NA
TGCGCCAGCAGCCAAATAGGGACATTGGACGACACCTTC
CASSQIGTLDDTF
>NA|TRBV20-1|TRBJ2-7|NA
TGCAATGCTAGTCCCGGAGGGCTGGGCGAGCAGTACTTC
CNASPGGLGEQYF
>NA|TRBV4-3|TRBJ1-1|NA
TGCGCCAACAGCCCACGAAGGACATGGTATGGCATTGTAGCTTTCTTT
CANSPRRTWYGIVAFF
>NA|TRBV11-3|TRBJ2-1|TRBD2
TGTGCCATCAATACCGGGACTAGCGGGATTGTTGAGAAGTTCTTC
CAINTGTSGIVEKFF
>NA|TRBV4-3|TRBJ2-4|NA
TGTACCAGCAGCCAAGATATTGGGGAATTGGGTCAAAACATTCAGTACTTC
CTSSQDIGELGQNIQYF
>NA|TRBV6-1|TRBJ2-5|NA
TGTGCTAGCATTGAGCACAGGCAAGAGACCCAGTACTTC
CASIEHRQETQYF
>NA|TRBV11-3|TRBJ2-1|TRBD2
TGTGCCAGCAGCTTAGAGTTGACTAGCGGGAGTCACAATGAGCAGTTC
CASSLELTSGSHNEQF
>NA|TRBV20-1|TRBJ2-3|NA
TGCAGTGCTAGAGATTTTTACCACACAGATACCCAGTATTTT
CSARDFYHTDTQYF
>NA|TRBV11-2|TRBJ2-7|TRBD1
TGTGCCAGCTCGGCCGGGACAGTGTATCAAGCCTCCTACGAGCAGTACTTC
CASSAGTVYQASYEQYF
>many|TRBV13|TRBJ1-1|NA
TGTGCCAGCAGCTTAGGCCGTCCGGGGGCAGCTTTCTTT
CASSLGRPGAAFF
>NA|TRBV6-2/TRBV6-3|TRBJ2-7|TRBD2
TGTGCCAGCAGCAAGGGAGGGGCCCTGCCCAACGAGCAGCACTTC
CASSKGGALPNEQHF
>NA|TRBV11-1|TRBJ2-2|NA
TGTGCCAGCATCTTGGAAGAGGGCACGGGGGAGCTGTTTTTT
CASILEEGTGELFF
>NA|TRBV20-1|TRBJ1-3|TRBD1
TGCAGTGCCAGGGGACAGGGGGACGGTGGAAGCACCATATATTTT
CSARGQGDGGSTIYF
>once|TRBV28|TRBJ1-4|TRBD1
TGTGCCAGCAGCTTTACCCGACAGGGACTAGTATCAACTAATGAAAAACTGTTTTTT
CASSFTRQGLVSTNEKLFF
>NA|TRBV20-1|TRBJ2-5|NA
TGCAGTGCCCGGCGGGGACAAGAGACTCATTACTTC
CSARRGQETHYF
>NA|TRBV7-9|TRBJ2-1|TRBD2
TGTGCCAGCAGCTCAGACGGGACTAGCGGGAGGGCCGGAAAGGAGCAGTTCTTC
CASSSDGTSGRAGKEQFF
>NA|TRBV30|TRBJ1-2|NA
TGTGCCTGGAGTGTGGCAGGCTCACATGGCTACACCTTC
CAWSVAGSHGYTF
>NA|TRBV24-1|TRBJ1-2|NA
TGTGCCACCAGTGATTCGGGCAGGGCTGACTATGGCTACACCTTC
CATSDSGRADYGYTF
>NA|TRBV24-1|TRBJ2-7|NA
TGTGCCACCAGTGATGGACACGGGCAGGTGGTTGGTGACGAGCAGTACTTC
CATSDGHGQVVGDEQYF
>NA|TRBV14|TRBJ2-1|TRBD1
TGTGCAAGCAGCTCGGACAGGGATGGTGAGCAGTCCTTC
CASSSDRDGEQSF
>once|TRBV20-1|TRBJ2-6|TRBD2
TGCAGTGTTACAGTAGTCGGGGGGAGTGCCTCTGGGGCCAACGTCCTGACTTTC
CSVTVVGGSASGANVLTF
>NA|TRBV29-1|TRBJ2-1|NA
TGCAGTATAGGGAATGAGCAGTTCTTC
CSIGNEQFF
>NA|TRBV11-1|TRBJ1-1|NA
TGTGCCAGCAGCCACGACTGCAACACTGAAGCTTTCTTT
CASSHDCNTEAFF
>NA|TRBV20-1|TRBJ1-1|TRBD1
TGCACTGCTAGAGACCATTGGACAGGGAACACTGAAGCTTTCTTT
CTARDHWTGNTEAFF
>once|TRBV11-2|TRBJ2-3|NA
TGTGCCAGCAGCTTAAGGAGCGGTAGGACAGAAACGCAGTATTTT
CASSLRSGRTETQYF
>NA|TRBV10-2|TRBJ2-1|NA
TGCGCCAGCAGTGAGTACGCAAAGAGCTCCTACAATGAACAGTTGTTC
CASSEYAKSSYNEQLF
>NA|TRBV20-1|TRBJ2-2|NA
TGTAGTGCTAGAGAGGTGAACACGGGGGATCTGTTTTTT
CSAREVNTGDLFF
>NA|TRBV11-1|TRBJ2-3|TRBD2
TGTACCAGCAGCTCTTACGGACTAGTGGCTACCACAGATACGCAGTATTTT
CTSSSYGLVATTDTQYF
>once|TRBV11-2|TRBJ2-7|NA
TGTCCCAGCAGTTGGGACCGCCGAGAATACGAGCAGTACTTC
CPSSWDRREYEQYF
>NA|TRBV4-2|TRBJ1-6|NA
TGTACAAGCAGCCAAGAATTCGATTCACCCCTCCACTTT
CTSSQEFDSPLHF
>NA|TRBV20-1|TRBJ2-7|NA
TGCAGTGACGCGTCACAACAGGGTACTTCCTACGAGCAGTACTTC
CSDASQQGTSYEQYF
>NA|TRBV5-1|TRBJ1-1|NA
TGCGCCAGCACCTTGATCACGGGAACAGAGCAAAAAGCTTTCTTT
CASTLITGTEQKAFF
>NA|TRBV6-1|TRBJ1-5|NA
TGTGCCAGCAGTCATCGGGGTCAGCCCCAACATTTT
CASSHRGQPQHF
>NA|TRBV4-3|TRBJ2-2|TRBD2
TGCGCCAGCAGCCTTGCTGTGAGGACTAGCGGGAGGGAGGCTCATTGCCCACCCGACTGGGAGCTATTTTTT
CASSLAVRTSGREAHCPPDWELFF
>NA|TRBV11-2|TRBJ2-2|NA
TGTGCCACCAGCTTGCGGGACAACACTGGGGAGCAGTTTTTT
CATSLRDNTGEQFF
>NA|TRBV11-1|TRBJ1-2|TRBD1
TGTGCCAGCAGCGACGGGACAGTGTGGGTTAACTATGGCTACATCTTC
CASSDGTVWVNYGYIF
>NA|TRBV28|TRBJ2-2|NA
TGTGCCAGCAGTTTAGAGGGGCGCAGTTCGAACACCGGGGAGCTGTTTTTT
CASSLEGRSSNTGELFF
>many|TRBV20-1|TRBJ2-3|NA
TGCAGCGGCACTAGCCCACTCGGAGGTAGCACAGATACGCAGTATTTT
CSGTSPLGGSTDTQYF
>NA|TRBV4-1|TRBJ1-4|TRBD1
TGCGCCAGGAGCCAAGGTCAGGGGGGTGAAAAACTGTTTTTT
CARSQGQGGEKLFF
>once|TRBV11-3|TRBJ2-2|NA
TGTGCCAGCACCCGAGGGACCAGGGAACTGTTTTTT
CASTRGTRELFF
>NA|TRBV11-2|TRBJ2-7|NA
TGTGCCACCAGCTTTGACTCTTTTAGGGACGAGTTGTACTTC
CATSFDSFRDELYF
>NA|TRBV4-1|TRBJ2-7|NA
TGCGCCAGCAACCAAGAGGATATGACAGGAGACTACGAGCAGTACTTC
CASNQEDMTGDYEQYF
>NA|TRBV6-5|TRBJ2-2|NA
TGTGCCAGCAGACTGGGGTCAGAGTACGGGGAGCTGTTTTTC
CASRLGSEYGELFF